Shown below are 5 T cell receptor beta chains from a single sample sequenced in a study of technical replicates of blood from several donors. Here immunoSEQ multiplex PCR was the method, and the copy in TCRdb shows in-frame clones only, minus some. This sample yields around 70,000 clones, of which around 97% are seen a single time; approximately 0.2% belongs to the top ten. Sequencing input: T cells isolated from PBMCs. These receptors originate from a human donor in good health.

J is TRBJ2-6 and V is TRBV28; D is ambiguous. Germline CDR1 and CDR2: MDHEN and SYDVKM. Trimming pared 3 bases from V and 0 bases from J, leaving 3 bases between. The CDR3 covers 14 residues. CDR3 DNA: TGTGCCAGCAGTTTTCACTCTGGGGCCAACGTCCTGACTTTC. Its translation: CASSFHSGANVLTF.

The chain employs TRBV2 and TRBJ1-5; the D is unclear. Germline CDR1 reads SNHLY; CDR2 reads FYNNEI. CDR3 length: 13 residues. The V end was cut by 7 bases, the J end by 3 bases, with 10 bases between. The CDR3 is CASTPENNQPQHF. The CDR3 DNA reads TGTGCCAGCACCCCTGAGAACAATCAGCCCCAGCATTTT. Complete variable domain (other parts from reference TRBV2 and TRBJ1-5): EPEVTQTPSHQVTQMGQEVILRCVPISNHLYFYWYRQILGQKVEFLVSFYNNEISEKSEIFDDQFSVERPDGSNFTLKIRSTKLEDSAMYFCASTPENNQPQHFGDGTRLSIL.

The chain carries TRBV19 and TRBJ2-1; D possibly corresponds to TRBD2 (6 bases). Germline loops: CDR1 LNHDA, CDR2 SQIVND (reference sequence). The CDR3 spans 14 residues. Trimming stripped 4 bases from V and 7 bases from J, with 14 bases between. In nucleotides, the CDR3 is TGTGCCAGTAGTAATGGAGGGTCCGCGAATGAGCAGTTCTTC. The encoded protein is CASSNGGSANEQFF.

This chain's CDR3 is CASSSGQGWDTEAFF. CDR3 nucleotide sequence: TGTGCCAGCAGCTCGGGACAGGGTTGGGACACTGAAGCTTTCTTT. The chain employs TRBV7-9 and TRBJ1-1; TRBD1 agrees at 9 bases. Losses at the gene ends were 4 bases for V and 3 bases for J; bases not matched to a gene: 6. Germline V gene data show CDR1 as SEHNR and CDR2 as FQNEAQ (reference sequence). The CDR3 totals 15 residues.

The V and J genes are TRBV2 and TRBJ1-1; D unresolved. The germline V gene has CDR1 SNHLY and CDR2 FYNNEI. This CDR3 spans 14 amino acids. V shed 9 bases and J shed 0 bases, with 14 bases lying between them. The chain's CDR3 is CASDGGWLNTEAFF. The CDR3 region has the DNA TGTGCCAGTGACGGAGGGTGGTTGAACACTGAAGCTTTCTTT.